This TCR beta chain was sequenced during a study of blood T cell repertoires in COVID-19. As for the study in general: PBMCs, B-cell-depleted T cells, or T cells were the source of the cDNA or gDNA that made up the material.

Followed over time, Seattle patients had been enrolled while infection was active. Germline assignment: CDR1 LNHDA and CDR2 SQIVND (reference sequence). The CDR3 contains 15 residues. Trimming at V came to 4 bases and at J to 6 bases, leaving 4 bases not matched to a gene. Some clones are missing from TCRdb's copy, which holds only in-frame ones; the method was immunoSEQ multiplex PCR. This repertoire shows fewer than 250,000 clones, 80% to 90% found once; its top ten account for about 11%. This TCR derives from a woman of 80 years or more with COVID-19, enrolled during active disease. The sample was peripheral blood. The genes are TRBV19 and TRBJ2-2; 11 bases align to TRBD1. DNA for the CDR3: TGTGCCAGTAGTACCGGACAGGGGGCGGCCGGGGAGCTGTTTTTT. Its protein is CASSTGQGAAGELFF.